This TCR beta chain was profiled in a study of shared clonotypes between healthy human individuals. Profiled with immunoSEQ multiplex PCR; TCRdb holds only in-frame clones, not every one. Among some 2,000,000 clones listed, 95% were seen once. The V end was cut by 5 bases, the J end by 6 bases, with 14 bases between. This CDR3 spans 14 amino acids. In germline, CDR1 is MNHEY, CDR2 SMNVEV (reference sequence). The V and J genes are TRBV27 and TRBJ2-1, with D hard to call. This clonotype was obtained from a young man in good health. The sequenced material came from naive CD4+ T cells sorted from blood. The subset: CD45RA+ positively selected. For the CDR3, the DNA is TGTGCCAGCAGTCTTAGTGGTTTGCGCAATGAGCAGTTCTTC. Its protein product is CASSLSGLRNEQFF.